This T cell receptor (beta chain) was recovered during a study of tumor and adjacent non-tumor tissue in lung cancer. Comment on this clonotype: At one end, the junction sequence differs from germline, possibly due to a read error.

Germline assignment: CDR1 MDHEN and CDR2 SYDVKM. The CDR3 contains 17 residues. RNA was extracted from bulk tissue without any cell sorting. The library came from three nested PCR rounds adapted from ARM-PCR protocols. One entry per CDR3 protein, called by TCRdb with MiXCR from the multiplex PCR reads. The sample lists under 150,000 distinct CDR3 sequences; around two thirds were seen once. The sample was lung tumor tissue. The TCR was taken from a man between 60 and 75 years old with small cell lung cancer. J is TRBJ2-3 and V is TRBV28; D unclear. CDR3 coding DNA: TGTGCCAGCAGAGATACCCCGCGACTGCAGTACACATATACGCAGTATTTT. Translation gives CASRDTPRLQYTYTQYF.